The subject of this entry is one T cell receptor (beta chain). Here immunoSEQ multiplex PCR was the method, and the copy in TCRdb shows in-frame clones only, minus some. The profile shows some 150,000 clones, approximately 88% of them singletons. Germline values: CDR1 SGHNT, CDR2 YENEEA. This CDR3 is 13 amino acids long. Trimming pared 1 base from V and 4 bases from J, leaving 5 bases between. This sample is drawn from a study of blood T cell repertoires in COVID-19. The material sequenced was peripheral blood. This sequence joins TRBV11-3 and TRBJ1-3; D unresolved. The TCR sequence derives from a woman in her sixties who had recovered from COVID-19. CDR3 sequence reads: CASSLGHGNTIYF. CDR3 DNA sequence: TGTGCCAGCAGCTTAGGGCACGGAAACACCATATATTTT.